These T cell receptor beta chains were read from a single sample in a study of cytomegalovirus exposure and HLA in healthy donors. Assay: immunoSEQ multiplex PCR; the TCRdb copy retains only in-frame clones and omits some. This sample's clone table lists some 180,000 clones. Sequenced: PBMCs. The receptors come from a man aged 25-45 years in good health and CMV-seronegative. Each CDR3 is given without its conserved first and last residue. Each record gives: V gene, J gene, CDR3 protein.

TRBV30	TRBJ2-1	AWSSWVASNEQF
TRBV28	TRBJ2-7	ASSHQGAGEAYEQY
TRBV14	TRBJ2-5	ASSQVTRQETQY
TRBV6-5	TRBJ1-1	ASSYGTVNTEAF
TRBV19	TRBJ2-7	ASSSGTGSDYEQY
TRBV7-9	TRBJ2-7	ASSPTTAFDIHEQY
TRBV10-1	TRBJ2-3	ASSEGQGTDTQY
TRBV19	TRBJ1-5	ASTYDTYNQPQH
TRBV5-1	TRBJ2-1	ASSLGTGGPLANEQF
TRBV27	TRBJ2-1	ASSLSGGYTYNEQF
TRBV6-1	TRBJ1-2	ASRVQDRNYGYT
TRBV14	TRBJ2-5	ASSQRRTSGGAWETQY
TRBV6-5	TRBJ1-1	ASSYDRMNTEAF
TRBV14	TRBJ1-6	ASSIFTSGGANSPLH
TRBV5-1	TRBJ1-2	ASSSGQGIYGYT
TRBV2	TRBJ2-2	ASTLDGVNTGELF